These 16 T cell receptor beta chains originate from one sample sequenced in a study of response to subunit inactivated influenza vaccine. Each CDR3 protein gets one entry after TCRdb re-called the RT-PCR reads with MiXCR. This sample has hundreds of thousands of distinct CDR3 sequences, with approximately 7.1% found just once. The material sequenced was PBMCs from blood, taken 23 months after vaccination. These receptors were taken from a man aged 45-69 years who received an inactivated influenza vaccine.

The chain employs TRBV6-1 and TRBJ2-1; possibly TRBD2 for D (6 bases). The CDR3 spans 12 residues. V was clipped by 4 bases and J by 12 bases, with 13 bases between them. Germline CDR1 is MNHNS and CDR2 is SASEGT. The CDR3 loop reads CASSGRGFGQFF. The CDR3 DNA is TGTGCCAGCAGTGGCCGGGGGTTTGGGCAGTTCTTC.

The DNA of the CDR3 is TGTGCCTGGACCCTCGGGACAGGGTTCGGCGGCAATGAGCAGTTCTTC. Amino acid sequence: CAWTLGTGFGGNEQFF. V usage is TRBV30 and J usage is TRBJ2-1; 9 nucleotides agree with TRBD1. Germline lookup yields CDR1 GTSNPN and CDR2 SVGIG (reference sequence). V shed 4 bases, J shed 6 bases, and the junction held 13 bases outside the gene matches. The CDR3 is 16 amino acids. The full variable domain, with the rest looked up from reference TRBV30 and TRBJ2-1, is SQTIHQWPATLVQPVGSPLSLECTVEGTSNPNLYWYRQAAGRGLQLLFYSVGIGQISSEVPQNLSASRPQDRQFILSSKKLLLSDSGFYLCAWTLGTGFGGNEQFFGPGTRLTVL.

This clonotype has just a few counts. The V call is TRBV28, the J call TRBJ2-7, with D hard to call. CDR3 length equals 14 residues. Trimming removed 5 bases from V and 0 bases from J, with 11 bases in between. Germline loops: CDR1 MDHEN, CDR2 SYDVKM. The CDR3 loop reads CASSLSKSSYEQYF. CDR3 nucleotides: TGTGCCAGCAGTCTCAGTAAGAGCTCCTACGAGCAGTACTTC.

The gene calls are TRBV6-2 or TRBV6-3 and TRBJ2-2; possibly TRBD2 for D (7 bases). The CDR3 has 16 amino acids. Trimming removed 8 bases at V and 4 bases at J, with 20 bases between. The germline gives CDR1 MNHEY, CDR2 SVGEGT. CDR3 in amino acids: CASQHVGGLRTGELFF. CDR3 nucleotides: TGTGCCAGCCAACACGTGGGGGGGCTTCGCACCGGGGAGCTGTTTTTT.

The chain has TRBV4-1 and TRBJ2-3, with TRBD1 as a possible D gene (6 bases). Trimming removed 3 bases at V and 0 bases at J, with 13 bases between. The CDR3 sequence is 16 residues long. Germline V gene lookup returns CDR1 MGHRA and CDR2 YSYEKL. The CDR3 DNA reads as TGCGCCAGCAGCCAGGCGCCAAGGGGGAGCACAGATACGCAGTATTTT. It is translated as CASSQAPRGSTDTQYF.

The CDR3 loop reads CSTAKLGWGDTQYF. CDR3 coding DNA: TGCAGCACTGCAAAGTTAGGGTGGGGAGATACGCAGTATTTT. The chain has TRBV29-1 and TRBJ2-3; unclear D gene. This CDR3 region has 14 residues. Deletions cut 8 bases from V and 5 bases from J, with 20 bases between. Looked up from germline, CDR1 is SQVTM and CDR2 is ANQGSEA.

This clonotype was observed a few times. The genes are TRBV21-1 and TRBJ2-7; TRBD1 is the table's D call, not checked against the DNA. TRBV21-1 is described as a pseudogene. The CDR3 runs to 16 residues. The CDR3 sequence: CASSKGLRGYSYEQYF. The DNA for the CDR3 is TGTGCCAGCAGCAAAGGATTGAGGGGCTACTCCTACGAGCAGTACTTC.

This chain joins TRBV7-2 and TRBJ1-2, with D perhaps TRBD1 (6 bases). V gave up 6 bases and J gave up 4 bases, with 9 bases separating them. This CDR3 comprises 12 residues. Germline V gives CDR1 SGHTA, CDR2 FQGNSA. CDR3 residues: CASRRGGYGYTF. CDR3 DNA: TGTGCCAGCAGGCGAGGGGGCTATGGCTACACCTTC. The variable domain in full, completed from reference TRBV7-2 and TRBJ1-2, reads GAGVSQSPSNKVTEKGKDVELRCDPISGHTALYWYRQSLGQGLEFLIYFQGNSAPDKSGLPSDRFSAERTGGSVSTLTIQRTQQEDSAVYLCASRRGGYGYTFGSGTRLTVV.

This clonotype has a handful of counts. The genes are TRBV9 and TRBJ1-6, with TRBD1 identical over 9 bases. The CDR3 contains 14 residues. The V segment lost 4 bases and the J segment 8 bases; nucleotides outside the gene matches: 4. Germline V gene sequence: CDR1 SGDLS, CDR2 YYNGEE. The DNA of the CDR3 is TGTGCCAGCAGCCCAAGACAGGGGGATTCACCCCTCCACTTT. Translated, it gives CASSPRQGDSPLHF.

This clonotype was seen repeatedly, ten times or more. This chain uses TRBV5-1 with TRBJ2-6; D is uncertain. The V gene lost 6 bases and the J gene lost 0 bases, with 13 bases spanning the gap. CDR3 length equals 16 residues. Germline V gene lookup returns CDR1 SGHRS and CDR2 YFSETQ. This CDR3 is CASIGSTYSGANVLTF. CDR3 nucleotides: TGCGCCAGCATTGGCAGTACCTACTCTGGGGCCAACGTCCTGACTTTC.

This clonotype has at least ten counts. This sequence joins TRBV28 and TRBJ2-1; 8 nucleotides align to TRBD2. Germline loops: CDR1 MDHEN, CDR2 SYDVKM. The J segment lost 9 bases and the V segment lost 7 bases, leaving 11 bases of the junction unmatched. The CDR3 runs 14 residues. CDR3 residues: CASTSLAESGEQFF. The CDR3 DNA sequence: TGTGCCAGCACCTCACTAGCGGAGAGCGGTGAGCAGTTCTTC.

V is TRBV10-3 and J is TRBJ1-5; D not certain. Between the trimmed V and J ends, which lost 0 bases and 0 bases, there was a span of 6 bases. From germline, CDR1 is ENHRY and CDR2 SYGVKD. The CDR3 has 15 residues. This CDR3 is CAISESVNSNQPQHF. Here the CDR3 DNA reads TGTGCCATCAGTGAGTCGGTGAATAGCAATCAGCCCCAGCATTTT.

The chain couples TRBV20-1 to TRBJ1-2, with a possible D match to TRBD1 (6 bases). Germline CDR1 DFQATT, CDR2 SNEGSKA (reference sequence). Between the trimmed V and J ends, which lost 6 bases and 4 bases, there was a span of 15 bases. This CDR3 comprises 13 residues. The CDR3 nucleotides read TGCAGTGCCACAAAGGGGGATGGCTATGGCTACACCTTC. It specifies CSATKGDGYGYTF.

This sequence joins TRBV7-9 and TRBJ2-3, with 11 bases aligning to TRBD2. The CDR3 covers 15 residues. In germline, CDR1 is SEHNR, CDR2 FQNEAQ (reference sequence). The ends lost 2 bases at V and 4 bases at J; junction bases unmatched: 2. In nucleotides, the CDR3 is TGTGCCAGCAGCTTAATAGCGGGGGGGGCAGATACGCAGTATTTT. Its protein product is CASSLIAGGADTQYF.

In this sample, this clonotype turned up a few times. This rearrangement joins TRBV6-2 or TRBV6-3 to TRBJ2-3; 9 bases fit TRBD2. Unmatched junction bases numbered 0, after V lost 0 bases and J lost 5 bases. Germline V gives CDR1 MNHEY, CDR2 SVGEGT. The CDR3 is 14 amino acids. The CDR3 DNA reads as TGTGCCAGCAGTTACTCGCGGGAGGGAGATACGCAGTATTTT. Amino acids: CASSYSREGDTQYF.

The chain joins TRBV20-1 to TRBJ2-1; 8 bases line up with TRBD2. V lost 5 bases and J lost 6; bases outside the gene matches: 15. CDR3 length: 16 amino acids. Germline CDR1 is DFQATT and CDR2 is SNEGSKA (reference sequence). The CDR3 sequence: CSAPMRRVAGGNEQFF. The CDR3 bases are TGCAGTGCTCCGATGAGGAGGGTGGCGGGAGGCAATGAGCAGTTCTTC.